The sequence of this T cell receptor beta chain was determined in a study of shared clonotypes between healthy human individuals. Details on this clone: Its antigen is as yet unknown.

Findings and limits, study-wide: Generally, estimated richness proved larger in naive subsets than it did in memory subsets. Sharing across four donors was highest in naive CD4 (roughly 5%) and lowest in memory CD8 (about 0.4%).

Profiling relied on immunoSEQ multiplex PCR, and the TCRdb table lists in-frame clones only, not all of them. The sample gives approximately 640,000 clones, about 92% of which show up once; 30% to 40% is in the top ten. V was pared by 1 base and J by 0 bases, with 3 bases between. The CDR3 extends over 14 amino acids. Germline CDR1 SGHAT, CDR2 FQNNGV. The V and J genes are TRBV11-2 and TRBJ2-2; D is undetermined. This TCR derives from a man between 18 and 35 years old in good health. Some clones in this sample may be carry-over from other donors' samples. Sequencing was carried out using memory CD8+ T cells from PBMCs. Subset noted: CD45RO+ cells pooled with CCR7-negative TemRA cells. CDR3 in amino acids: CASSLVTNTGELFF. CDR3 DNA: TGTGCCAGCAGCTTAGTCACGAACACCGGGGAGCTGTTTTTT.